The rows below give T cell receptor beta chains drawn from one sample of a study of T and B cells in COVID-19 patients. TCRdb reprocessed the multiplex PCR reads with MiXCR, giving one entry per CDR3 protein. The sample lists about 3,800 distinct CDR3 sequences; about 20% were seen once. The specimen was blood. The origin of the receptors is a human donor with active COVID-19. Both conserved end residues are part of each CDR3. The D gene is left open where the match is weak. Clone size is stated in some rows and not others, as once, few, many or a class when expanded.

TGTGCCAGCATTGGTCGACGAGAGACCCAGTACTTC	CASIGRRETQYF	TRBJ2-5	TRBV7-9	-	medium-sized
TGTGCCAGTAGTATACTTCGGACAGGAGGATCGTCACCCCTCCACTTT	CASSILRTGGSSPLHF	TRBJ1-6	TRBV19	TRBD1	medium-sized
TGTGCCAGCTCACCCCCGGGACAGACCTCAGGAGATACGCAGTATTTT	CASSPPGQTSGDTQYF	TRBJ2-3	TRBV18	TRBD1	-
TGTGCCAGCAGCCATCCGACAGGCTACAATCAGCCCCAGCATTTT	CASSHPTGYNQPQHF	TRBJ1-5	TRBV28	-	-
TGCAGCGTTGGGGACAGGGGAGGCAATCAGCCCCAGCAGTTCTTC	CSVGDRGGNQPQQFF	TRBJ2-1	TRBV29-1	TRBD1	-
TGTGCCAGTAGTCCTGGGGGGACAGAGTCCTACGAGCAGTACTTC	CASSPGGTESYEQYF	TRBJ2-7	TRBV19	-	once
TGTGCCAGCAGTCACAGTGGTTGGGGCCTCCCCGGGGAGCTGTTTTTT	CASSHSGWGLPGELFF	TRBJ2-2	TRBV6-5	-	medium-sized
TGTGCCAGCAGCTTTGGGACAGGGGAAGCGAATGAGCAGTTCTTC	CASSFGTGEANEQFF	TRBJ2-1	TRBV11-1	TRBD1	medium-sized
TGCGCCAGCAGCTTGGAGGTAGCCGAGAACACTGAAGCTTTCTTT	CASSLEVAENTEAFF	TRBJ1-1	TRBV5-1	-	-
TGTGCCAGTACCCGAGATAACAGGGGGGACCAGCCCCAGCATTTT	CASTRDNRGDQPQHF	TRBJ1-5	TRBV19	TRBD1	medium-sized
TGTGCCAGCAGCTTAGCGGGAGGAGATACGCAGTATTTT	CASSLAGGDTQYF	TRBJ2-3	TRBV11-2	TRBD2	many
TGTGCCAGCAGCTCTTTCAGGGGGCCGACCTACAATGAGCAGTTCTTC	CASSSFRGPTYNEQFF	TRBJ2-1	TRBV11-2	TRBD1	-
TGCGCCAGCAGCTTGACAGGGGACGGGGGCAATCAGCCCCAGCATTTT	CASSLTGDGGNQPQHF	TRBJ1-5	TRBV5-6	TRBD1	few
TGCGCCAGCAGCTTGCGAACGAACTACAATGAGCAGTTCTTC	CASSLRTNYNEQFF	TRBJ2-1	TRBV5-1	-	medium-sized
TGTGCCAGCAGCTTAGCGGGGGCCGCAACTAATGAAAAACTGTTTTTT	CASSLAGAATNEKLFF	TRBJ1-4	TRBV7-9	-	few
TGTGCCAGCAGTTCCTACACCGGGGAGCTGTTTTTT	CASSSYTGELFF	TRBJ2-2	TRBV6-2/TRBV6-3	-	medium-sized
TGTGCCAGCAGCCCTTGGATGGCTATCCGCTCCTACAATGAGCAGTTCTTC	CASSPWMAIRSYNEQFF	TRBJ2-1	TRBV5-4	-	medium-sized
TGCGCCAGCAGCCCCAGCGGGATGGGCACCGGGGAGCTGTTTTTT	CASSPSGMGTGELFF	TRBJ2-2	TRBV5-1	TRBD2	-
TGTGCCAGCAGCCCGACAGGTCTTGCCTACAATGAGCAGTTCTTC	CASSPTGLAYNEQFF	TRBJ2-1	TRBV5-4	-	once
TGTGCCACCTTTGCATCCAGGGGGAGGACTGAAGCTTTCTTT	CATFASRGRTEAFF	TRBJ1-1	TRBV28	TRBD1	-
TGTGCCAGCAGCTGGAGGGGACCCGGCGAGACCCAGTACTTC	CASSWRGPGETQYF	TRBJ2-5	TRBV11-1	-	-
TGTGCCAGCAGTTTAACAGACACAGATACGCAGTATTTT	CASSLTDTDTQYF	TRBJ2-3	TRBV27	-	large
TGTGCCAGCAGTTCAGGGGACACAGATACGCAGTATTTT	CASSSGDTDTQYF	TRBJ2-3	TRBV6-5	-	medium-sized
TGTGCCAGCAGTGACAGAGCCTCAGGGCCCCAGCATTTT	CASSDRASGPQHF	TRBJ1-5	TRBV6-4	-	many
TGCGCCAGCAGCAGCGGGAGTGGAGCTACGCAGTATTTT	CASSSGSGATQYF	TRBJ2-3	TRBV4-3	TRBD2	medium-sized
TGCAGTGCGGTGGACCGTGGCGGGAGTTCCAATGAGCAGTTCTTC	CSAVDRGGSSNEQFF	TRBJ2-1	TRBV20-1	TRBD2	-
TGCAGCGTTAGGGGACGGCAGGCGCACACTGAAGCTTTCTTT	CSVRGRQAHTEAFF	TRBJ1-1	TRBV29-1	-	-
TGTGCCAGCAGTCGGCAAAGCGGGACCTACACCGGGGAGCTGTTTTTT	CASSRQSGTYTGELFF	TRBJ2-2	TRBV6-5	TRBD2	-
TGTGCCAGCTCATACTCGACGGGGGATGGATGGGCGACCCAGTACTTC	CASSYSTGDGWATQYF	TRBJ2-5	TRBV18	-	medium-sized
TGTGCCAGCCGGAGTATACAGGGAGGGAAGAACACTGAAGCTTTCTTT	CASRSIQGGKNTEAFF	TRBJ1-1	TRBV27	-	many
TGCAGTGCTAGACCTTCTAGCGGGCGTTACAATGAGCAGTTCTTC	CSARPSSGRYNEQFF	TRBJ2-1	TRBV20-1	TRBD2	-
TGTGCCAGCAGTTTATGGACAGACCACCGAGATGGCTACACCTTC	CASSLWTDHRDGYTF	TRBJ1-2	TRBV27	-	many
TGTGCCTGGAGCTTTAGGGACTATGGCTACACCTTC	CAWSFRDYGYTF	TRBJ1-2	TRBV30	-	medium-sized
TGTGCCAGCAGCCAAGGCGGGACTTACTACGAGCAGTACTTC	CASSQGGTYYEQYF	TRBJ2-7	TRBV5-4	-	medium-sized
TGTGCCAGCAGCTTAGTTCAGGGGAAGGAAGCTTTCTTT	CASSLVQGKEAFF	TRBJ1-1	TRBV7-9	-	few
TGTGCCAGCAGTTTCTCCCCCGGGCAGGGGGCCTACGAGCAGTACTTC	CASSFSPGQGAYEQYF	TRBJ2-7	TRBV27	TRBD1	-
TGTGCCATCAGTGGACTAGCGGGAGTAAGAAGGGTGTACGAGCAGTACTTC	CAISGLAGVRRVYEQYF	TRBJ2-7	TRBV10-3	TRBD2	-
TGTGCCAGCGACAGGGGACAGGCCAAAAACATTCAGTACTTC	CASDRGQAKNIQYF	TRBJ2-4	TRBV6-1	TRBD1	medium-sized
TGTGCCAGCACCCCGACTAGCGGGAGGGGGAACGAGCAGTACTTC	CASTPTSGRGNEQYF	TRBJ2-7	TRBV12-3/TRBV12-4	TRBD2	-
TGTGCCAGCAGTTCCTTCAACAGGGGATACGTCTACACCTTC	CASSSFNRGYVYTF	TRBJ1-2	TRBV6-2/TRBV6-3	TRBD1	medium-sized
TGCGCCAGCAGCCTCTCGATTTTCGGGGAGCTGTTTTTT	CASSLSIFGELFF	TRBJ2-2	TRBV4-1	-	-
TGTGCCAGCAGCCGGGGTTCAAGCTCTGGGAACACCATATATTTT	CASSRGSSSGNTIYF	TRBJ1-3	TRBV7-2	-	-
TGTGCCAGCAGCTTCAGCGTACAGGGCCCCCTCCACTTT	CASSFSVQGPLHF	TRBJ1-6	TRBV5-6	-	medium-sized